The present TCR beta chain was sequenced within a study of T cell responses to AZD1222 COVID-19 vaccine. Losses at the gene ends were 5 bases for V and 9 bases for J; bases not matched to a gene: 10. The V gene's germline CDR1 is SGHVS and CDR2 FNYEAQ. The length of the CDR3 is 15 residues. Here immunoSEQ multiplex PCR was the method, and the copy in TCRdb shows in-frame clones only, minus some. Of 90,000 to 120,000 clones in the sample, about 92% were seen once. The clonotype originates from an adult who received the AZD1222 COVID-19 vaccine. The chain is built from TRBV7-6 and TRBJ1-5; TRBD1 agrees at 10 bases. Here the sequenced sample was peripheral blood, taken 28 days after the second AZD1222 dose. This chain's CDR3 is CASSLLGTGEGPQHF. In DNA form, the CDR3 reads TGTGCCAGCAGCCTACTAGGGACAGGGGAGGGGCCCCAGCATTTT.